This TCR beta chain originates from a study of technical replicates of blood from several donors. Assay: immunoSEQ multiplex PCR; the TCRdb copy retains only in-frame clones and omits some. The table shows about 71,000 clones, with around 97% occurring only once. V was pared by 4 bases and J by 2 bases, with 5 bases of the junction left unmatched. The CDR3 loop spans 16 amino acids. Germline V gene data show CDR1 as SGHRS and CDR2 as YFSETQ. The chain links TRBV5-1 to TRBJ2-7; TRBD2 agrees at 14 bases. This receptor was obtained from a human donor in good health. Sequencing was performed on T cells isolated from PBMCs. This CDR3 reads CASSVGLAGAAYEQYF. Written as DNA, the CDR3 is TGCGCCAGCAGCGTGGGACTAGCGGGGGCCGCCTACGAGCAGTACTTC.